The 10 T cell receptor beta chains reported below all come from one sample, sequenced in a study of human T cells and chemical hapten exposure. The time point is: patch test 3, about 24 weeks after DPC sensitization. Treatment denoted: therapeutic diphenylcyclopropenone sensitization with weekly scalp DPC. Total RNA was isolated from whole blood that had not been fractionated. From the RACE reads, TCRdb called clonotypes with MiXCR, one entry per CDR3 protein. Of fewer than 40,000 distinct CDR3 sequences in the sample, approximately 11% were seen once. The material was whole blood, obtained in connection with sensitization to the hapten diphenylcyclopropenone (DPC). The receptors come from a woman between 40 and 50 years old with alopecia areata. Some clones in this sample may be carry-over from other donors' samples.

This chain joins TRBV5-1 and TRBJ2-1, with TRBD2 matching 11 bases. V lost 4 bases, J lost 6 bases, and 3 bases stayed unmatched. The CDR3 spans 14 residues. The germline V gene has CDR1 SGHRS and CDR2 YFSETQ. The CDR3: CASSPGTSGNEQFF. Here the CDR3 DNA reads TGCGCCAGCAGCCCCGGGACTAGCGGCAATGAGCAGTTCTTC.

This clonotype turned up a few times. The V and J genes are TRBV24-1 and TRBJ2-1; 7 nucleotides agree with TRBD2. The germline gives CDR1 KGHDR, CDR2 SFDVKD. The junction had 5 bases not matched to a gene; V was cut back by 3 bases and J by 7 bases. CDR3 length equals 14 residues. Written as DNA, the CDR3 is TGTGCCACCAGTGATAAGTGGACTAGTAATGAGCAGTTCTTC. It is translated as CATSDKWTSNEQFF.

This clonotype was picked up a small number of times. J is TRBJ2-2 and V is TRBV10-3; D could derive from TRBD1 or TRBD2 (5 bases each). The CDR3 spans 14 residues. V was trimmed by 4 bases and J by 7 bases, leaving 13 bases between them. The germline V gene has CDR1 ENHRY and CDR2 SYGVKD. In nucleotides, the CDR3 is TGTGCCATCAGTGCCGGGACGGCCATCGGGGAGCTGTTTTTT. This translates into CAISAGTAIGELFF.

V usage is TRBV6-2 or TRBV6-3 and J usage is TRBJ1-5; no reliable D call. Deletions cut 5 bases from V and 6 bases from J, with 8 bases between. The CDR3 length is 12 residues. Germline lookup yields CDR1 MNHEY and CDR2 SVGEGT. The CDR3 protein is CASSHRRQPQHF. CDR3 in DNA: TGTGCCAGCAGTCACCGCCGTCAGCCCCAGCATTTT.

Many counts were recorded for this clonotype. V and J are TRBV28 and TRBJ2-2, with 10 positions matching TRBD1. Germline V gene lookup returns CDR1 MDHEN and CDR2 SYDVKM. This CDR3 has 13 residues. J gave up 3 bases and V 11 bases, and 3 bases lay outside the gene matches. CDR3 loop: CAGGQGDTGELFF. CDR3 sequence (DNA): TGTGCCGGAGGACAGGGGGACACCGGGGAGCTGTTTTTT.

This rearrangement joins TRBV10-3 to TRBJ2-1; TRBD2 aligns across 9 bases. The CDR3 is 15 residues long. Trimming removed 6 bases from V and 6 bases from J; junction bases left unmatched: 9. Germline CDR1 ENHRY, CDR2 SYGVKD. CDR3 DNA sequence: TGTGCCATCAGAGAGGGGGTAGCGGGGGTCAATGAGCAGTTCTTC. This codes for CAIREGVAGVNEQFF.

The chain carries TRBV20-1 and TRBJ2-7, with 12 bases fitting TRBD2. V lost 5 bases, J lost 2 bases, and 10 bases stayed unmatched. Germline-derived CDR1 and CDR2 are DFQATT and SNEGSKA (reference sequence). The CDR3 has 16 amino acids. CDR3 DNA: TGCAGTGCTTGGGCTAGCGGGAGGGGGACGACCTACGAGCAGTACTTC. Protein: CSAWASGRGTTYEQYF.

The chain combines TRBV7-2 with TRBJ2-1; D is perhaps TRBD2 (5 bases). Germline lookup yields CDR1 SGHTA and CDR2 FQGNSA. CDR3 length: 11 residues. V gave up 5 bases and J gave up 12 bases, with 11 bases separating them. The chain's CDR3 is CASSPGFVQFF. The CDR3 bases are TGTGCCAGCAGCCCGGGGTTTGTGCAGTTCTTC.

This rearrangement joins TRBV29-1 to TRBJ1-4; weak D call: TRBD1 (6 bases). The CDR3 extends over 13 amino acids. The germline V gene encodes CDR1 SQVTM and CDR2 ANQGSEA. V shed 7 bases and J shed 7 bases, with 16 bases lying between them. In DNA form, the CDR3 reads TGCAGCGCCGACGGGGGCGCCGGTGAAAAACTGTTTTTT. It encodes CSADGGAGEKLFF.

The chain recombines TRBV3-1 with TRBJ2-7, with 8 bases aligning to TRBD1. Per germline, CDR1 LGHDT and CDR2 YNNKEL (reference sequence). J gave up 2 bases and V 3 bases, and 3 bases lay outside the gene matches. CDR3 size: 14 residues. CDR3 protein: CASSQGTGAYEQYF. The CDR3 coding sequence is TGTGCCAGCAGCCAGGGGACAGGTGCCTACGAGCAGTACTTC.